The 31 T cell receptor beta chains below were found in one sample sequenced in a study of T cell clonotyping in hematopoietic cell transplantation. Profiled with immunoSEQ multiplex PCR; TCRdb holds only in-frame clones, not every one. The sample yields under 9,500 clones, 85% seen once. Material: PBMCs, obtained 180 days after allogeneic stem cell transplant. The receptors originated from a female patient in her thirties or forties who had an allogeneic stem cell transplant, so the T cells may come from the graft donor. Some clones in this sample may be carry-over from other donors' samples.

The V gene is TRBV4-2, the J gene TRBJ2-7; D not certain. Germline CDR1 LGHNA, CDR2 YNFKEQ. CDR3 length equals 15 residues. The V end lost 3 bases, the J end lost 1 base, and 13 bases lay between the germline ends. This CDR3 reads CASSHFDALSYEQYF. The CDR3 DNA follows: TGTGCCAGCAGCCACTTCGACGCTCTTTCCTACGAGCAGTACTTC.

CDR3 DNA sequence: TGCGCCAGCAGCCAATGGGGAACCGGGGAGCTGTTTTTT. This gives the protein CASSQWGTGELFF. The V gene is TRBV4-1, the J gene TRBJ2-2; D call uncertain. From germline, CDR1 is MGHRA and CDR2 YSYEKL. V was shortened by 2 bases and J by 5 bases, with 6 bases between the two germline ends. The CDR3 is made up of 13 amino acids.

The chain uses TRBV9 and TRBJ2-3, with TRBD2 matching 8 bases. The CDR3 contains 15 residues. Losses at the gene ends were 4 bases for V and 4 bases for J; bases not matched to a gene: 8. Germline V CDR1 and CDR2: SGDLS, YYNGEE. The CDR3 sequence is CASSLQAGEADTQYF. CDR3 DNA sequence: TGTGCCAGCAGCCTCCAAGCGGGGGAGGCAGATACGCAGTATTTT.

The chain carries TRBV5-6 and TRBJ2-3; 10 nucleotides align to TRBD1. Germline V gives CDR1 SGHDT, CDR2 YYEEEE. Trimming took 0 bases from V and 3 from J; bases not matched to a gene: 1. This CDR3 is built from 15 residues. DNA of the CDR3: TGTGCCAGCAGCTTGGCGGGACAGGGGACAGATACGCAGTATTTT. Translating it yields CASSLAGQGTDTQYF. Filled out from reference TRBV5-6 and TRBJ2-3, the complete variable domain reads DAGVTQSPTHLIKTRGQQVTLRCSPKSGHDTVSWYQQALGQGPQFIFQYYEEEERQRGNFPDRFSGHQFPNYSSELNVNALLLGDSALYLCASSLAGQGTDTQYFGPGTRLTVL.

The genes are TRBV9 and TRBJ1-2; D not resolved. CDR1 is SGDLS and CDR2 is YYNGEE in the germline V gene. CDR3 length: 16 amino acids. Trimming removed 3 bases at V and 0 bases at J, with 15 bases between. For the CDR3, the DNA is TGTGCCAGCAGCGCCTTTATTGGTCCCTCTAACTATGGCTACACCTTC. It codes for CASSAFIGPSNYGYTF.

This clone was observed a handful of times. The rearrangement uses TRBV7-9 and TRBJ1-1; D is uncertain. CDR1 is SEHNR, CDR2 FQNEAQ, per germline (reference sequence). The length of the CDR3 is 14 residues. V was clipped by 1 base and J by 4 bases, with 10 bases between them. The DNA of the CDR3 is TGTGCCAGCAGCTTAGACCTCCCCGGCACTGAAGCTTTCTTT. This translates into CASSLDLPGTEAFF.

This clone was observed once. The rearrangement uses TRBV5-1 and TRBJ2-5; D not certain. Gene TRBJ2-7 matches the end of the DNA better, so the J call may be wrong. The CDR3 runs 11 residues. Per germline, CDR1 SGHRS and CDR2 YFSETQ. CDR3 region: CASSLAYEQYF. DNA for the CDR3: TGCGCCAGCAGCCTGGCCTACGAGCAGTACTTC.

This chain links TRBV5-4 with TRBJ1-2, with no clear D. The CDR3 runs to 15 residues. Looked up from germline, CDR1 is SGHNT and CDR2 is YYREEE (reference sequence). V lost 5 bases and J 1 base, leaving 15 bases between the germline ends. The CDR3 DNA follows: TGTGCCAGCAGTCCCCCCGCAGGCGGTAACTATGGCTACACCTTC. This encodes CASSPPAGGNYGYTF.

The J gene is TRBJ1-5, the V gene TRBV5-8; 10 nucleotides agree with TRBD1. CDR3 length: 14 amino acids. Germline lookup yields CDR1 SGHTS and CDR2 YDEGEE. Trimming took 4 bases from V and 5 from J; bases not matched to a gene: 3. The CDR3 is CASSVGQGYQPQHF. As DNA, the CDR3 is TGTGCCAGCAGCGTGGGACAGGGGTATCAGCCCCAGCATTTT.

This sequence joins TRBV2 and TRBJ1-2; 9 bases are a match to TRBD1. The CDR3 sequence is 12 residues long. Germline V lookup: CDR1 SNHLY, CDR2 FYNNEI. The ends lost 7 bases at V and 8 bases at J; junction bases unmatched: 5. CDR3 in amino acids: CASTGTGRGYTF. DNA for the CDR3: TGTGCCAGCACAGGGACAGGGAGGGGCTACACCTTC. Together with reference TRBV2 and TRBJ1-2, the CDR3 gives the full variable domain: EPEVTQTPSHQVTQMGQEVILRCVPISNHLYFYWYRQILGQKVEFLVSFYNNEISEKSEIFDDQFSVERPDGSNFTLKIRSTKLEDSAMYFCASTGTGRGYTFGSGTRLTVV.

This clone has a single count. The chain uses TRBV5-4 and TRBJ2-2; possible D gene TRBD2, 6 bases. The CDR3 loop spans 14 amino acids. V gave up 10 bases and J gave up 4 bases, with 17 bases separating them. Germline CDR1 reads SGHNT; CDR2 reads YYREEE (reference sequence). CDR3 sequence: CADAYRGGTGELFF. DNA of the CDR3: TGTGCCGACGCCTACCGGGGAGGCACCGGGGAGCTGTTTTTT.

The genes are TRBV6-4 and TRBJ1-2, with D tentatively TRBD1 (5 bases). The V end was cut by 5 bases, the J end by 2 bases, with 15 bases between. The CDR3 is made up of 15 amino acids. CDR1 and CDR2 (germline): MRHNA, SNTAGT. The CDR3 sequence: CASSPSGTGNYGYTF. CDR3 nucleotides: TGTGCCAGCAGTCCATCCGGGACGGGGAACTATGGCTACACCTTC.

The chain links TRBV7-3 to TRBJ1-2; 8 nucleotides align to TRBD1. CDR3 length: 13 residues. V lost 5 bases and J lost 3; bases outside the gene matches: 2. From germline, CDR1 is SGHTA and CDR2 FQGTGA. The CDR3 spells CASSLTGDYGYTF. The CDR3 DNA reads as TGTGCCAGCAGCCTGACAGGGGACTATGGCTACACCTTC.

The J gene is TRBJ2-1, the V gene TRBV5-1; 7 positions match TRBD1. The CDR3 is made up of 14 amino acids. Germline V gene sequence: CDR1 SGHRS, CDR2 YFSETQ. The trim removed 2 bases at V and 2 bases at J, leaving 1 base unmatched. DNA for the CDR3: TGCGCCAGCAGCTTAGGACAGGCCTACAATGAGCAGTTCTTC. Its translation is CASSLGQAYNEQFF. Supplemented by reference TRBV5-1 and TRBJ2-1, the full variable domain reads KAGVTQTPRYLIKTRGQQVTLSCSPISGHRSVSWYQQTPGQGLQFLFEYFSETQRNKGNFPGRFSGRQFSNSRSEMNVSTLELGDSALYLCASSLGQAYNEQFFGPGTRLTVL.

This chain links TRBV6-6 with TRBJ2-5; TRBD1 aligns across 7 bases. Germline lookup yields CDR1 MNHNY and CDR2 SVGAGI (reference sequence). J lost 1 base, V lost 6 bases, and 2 bases had no gene match. There are 13 residues in the CDR3. For the CDR3, the DNA is TGTGCCAGCAGGGGACAGATCCAAGAGACCCAGTACTTC. It is translated as CASRGQIQETQYF.

The V call is TRBV5-4, the J call TRBJ2-6; possibly TRBD2 for D (5 bases). This CDR3 contains 17 residues. Per germline, CDR1 SGHNT and CDR2 YYREEE (reference sequence). V was trimmed by 4 bases and J by 2 bases, leaving 16 bases between them. CDR3 sequence (DNA): TGTGCCAGCAGCAACCGGGCCGACGGGGCTGGGGCCAACGTCCTGACTTTC. Its translation: CASSNRADGAGANVLTF. Full variable domain (remainder filled in from reference TRBV5-4 and TRBJ2-6): ETGVTQSPTHLIKTRGQQVTLRCSSQSGHNTVSWYQQALGQGPQFIFQYYREEENGRGNFPPRFSGLQFPNYSSELNVNALELDDSALYLCASSNRADGAGANVLTFGAGSRLTVL.

The V and J genes are TRBV4-3 and TRBJ2-3; D gene ambiguous. From germline, CDR1 is LGHNA and CDR2 YSLEER. This CDR3 region has 15 residues. V dropped 1 base and J dropped 1 base, with 9 bases sitting between them. CDR3 coding DNA: TGCGCCAGCAGCCAAGTCGAGCAGGGCACAGATACGCAGTATTTT. This sequence encodes CASSQVEQGTDTQYF.

The table lists this clone with a few counts. The chain links TRBV7-2 to TRBJ2-7, with 9 nucleotides matching TRBD2. J was trimmed by 1 base and V by 5 bases; bases with no gene match: 9. This CDR3 contains 16 residues. Germline loops: CDR1 SGHTA, CDR2 FQGNSA. The CDR3 coding sequence is TGTGCCAGCAGCCCGCGCACTAGCGGGTTATCCTACGAGCAGTACTTC. Protein: CASSPRTSGLSYEQYF.

The rearrangement joins TRBV19 to TRBJ1-2, with D perhaps matching TRBD1 (6 bases). Germline V gene lookup returns CDR1 LNHDA and CDR2 SQIVND (reference sequence). The CDR3 is 13 amino acids. V gave up 7 bases and J gave up 5 bases, with 14 bases separating them. The CDR3 protein is CASTRDTGYGYTF. CDR3 DNA: TGTGCCAGTACCCGGGACACGGGATATGGCTACACCTTC.

Written as DNA, the CDR3 is TGTGCCAGCAGCGGGACAGCGGGGAGCTATAGCAATCAGCCCCAGCATTTT. Translation gives CASSGTAGSYSNQPQHF. This rearrangement joins TRBV2 to TRBJ1-5, with TRBD1 matching 7 bases. Per the germline V gene, CDR1 is SNHLY and CDR2 is FYNNEI. The CDR3 sequence is 17 residues long. The V gene end was trimmed by 6 bases and the J gene end by 0 bases; junction bases not matched to a gene: 11.

The chain recombines TRBV28 with TRBJ1-5, with D unclear. The CDR3 is 16 residues long. V lost 6 bases and J 6 bases, leaving 21 bases between the germline ends. Germline V gene data show CDR1 as MDHEN and CDR2 as SYDVKM. The CDR3 loop reads CASSPPGRLKGQPQHF. The CDR3, as DNA: TGTGCCAGCAGCCCCCCCGGCCGATTAAAGGGTCAGCCCCAGCATTTT.

The chain carries TRBV7-2 and TRBJ1-1; D is undetermined. CDR3 length: 13 amino acids. Germline CDR1 and CDR2: SGHTA and FQGNSA. V was cut by 3 bases and J by 1 base, with 6 bases left in between. CDR3 protein: CASSFRQNTEAFF. The CDR3 nucleotides read TGTGCCAGCAGCTTTAGACAGAACACTGAAGCTTTCTTT.

The CDR3 DNA reads as TGTGCCAGTAGTTTCGGGACAGGGGTCTACAATGAGCAGTTCTTC. Translated: CASSFGTGVYNEQFF. The genes are TRBV19 and TRBJ2-1; TRBD1 agrees at 10 bases. Trimming took 5 bases from V and 3 from J; bases not matched to a gene: 4. Germline V gene lookup returns CDR1 LNHDA and CDR2 SQIVND (reference sequence). The CDR3 spans 15 residues. Full variable domain (outside the CDR3, taken from reference TRBV19 and TRBJ2-1): DGGITQSPKYLFRKEGQNVTLSCEQNLNHDAMYWYRQDPGQGLRLIYYSQIVNDFQKGDIAEGYSVSREKKESFPLTVTSAQKNPTAFYLCASSFGTGVYNEQFFGPGTRLTVL.

CDR3 sequence: CASSSGAQGETQYF. The CDR3 nucleotides are TGTGCCAGCAGCTCAGGGGCACAGGGAGAGACCCAGTACTTC. The genes are TRBV9 and TRBJ2-5, with D maybe TRBD1 (6 bases). V lost 4 bases to trimming and J lost 4 bases, with 14 bases between them. This CDR3 has 14 residues. CDR1 is SGDLS, CDR2 YYNGEE, per germline.

In DNA form, the CDR3 reads TGTGCCAGCAGCCTCGACTACTACAATGAGCAGTTCTTC. As protein: CASSLDYYNEQFF. The chain has TRBV13 and TRBJ2-1; maybe TRBD2 (5 bases). The CDR3 length is 13 residues. Per the germline V gene, CDR1 is PRHDT and CDR2 is FYEKMQ (reference sequence). The V and J ends lost 5 bases and 3 bases respectively, with 8 bases between them.

The V call is TRBV2, the J call TRBJ1-4; 9 nucleotides match TRBD1. Losses at the gene ends were 5 bases for V and 0 bases for J; bases not matched to a gene: 4. Germline V gives CDR1 SNHLY, CDR2 FYNNEI. The CDR3 runs to 16 residues. The DNA of the CDR3 is TGTGCCAGCAGTCGACAGGGGGTTGCAACTAATGAAAAACTGTTTTTT. It encodes CASSRQGVATNEKLFF.

The chain recombines TRBV5-1 with TRBJ1-6, with 9 positions matching TRBD1. The junction had 10 bases not matched to a gene; V was cut back by 4 bases and J by 8 bases. The CDR3 sequence is 16 residues long. Germline CDR1 and CDR2: SGHRS and YFSETQ. The CDR3 spells CASSGGTGSNHSPLHF. Here the CDR3 DNA reads TGCGCCAGCAGCGGTGGGACAGGGAGCAATCATTCACCCCTCCACTTT.

The chain is built from TRBV2 and TRBJ1-1; TRBD1 might be the D (5 bases). Trimming left V 4 bases short and J 5 bases short, with 17 bases between. Germline V CDR1 and CDR2: SNHLY, FYNNEI. This CDR3 spans 15 amino acids. The CDR3 loop reads CASSAGQGLGTEAFF. CDR3 nucleotides: TGTGCCAGCAGTGCGGGGCAGGGTCTTGGTACTGAAGCTTTCTTT.

J is TRBJ2-5 and V is TRBV30, with 7 bases fitting TRBD2. The CDR3 extends over 11 amino acids. V dropped 1 base and J dropped 14; count of bases not matched to a gene: 7. Germline V gives CDR1 GTSNPN, CDR2 SVGIG (reference sequence). The CDR3 bases are TGTGCCTGGAGTGCGGGGACTACTCCTTACTTC. This encodes CAWSAGTTPYF.

The chain recombines TRBV5-4 with TRBJ2-5; possibly TRBD1 or TRBD2 for D (6 bases each). Germline CDR1 reads SGHNT; CDR2 reads YYREEE (reference sequence). The V end was cut by 4 bases, the J end by 1 base, with 17 bases between. This CDR3 has 16 amino acids. The CDR3 is CASSLTEGGPQETQYF. The CDR3, as DNA: TGTGCCAGCAGCCTCACCGAGGGGGGCCCCCAAGAGACCCAGTACTTC.

This clone was recorded only once. The junction shows a germline mismatch at one end, possibly a read error. The chain links TRBV18 to TRBJ1-3; TRBD1 is a possible D gene (6 bases). The CDR3 totals 17 residues. Germline V CDR1 and CDR2: KGHSH, LQKENI. The CDR3 is CASSLTDSWDSENTIYF. In nucleotides, the CDR3 is TGTGCCAGCTCCCTCACGGACAGTTGGGACTCTGAAAACACCATATATTTT.